This T cell receptor beta chain was observed in a study of T cell responses to AZD1222 COVID-19 vaccine (dated by TCRdb to the early 2020s). Turning to the overall study: A total of more than 230 trial participants underwent TCR sequencing, of whom 200 to 220 received two doses of AZD1222 and roughly 25 received two doses of the MenACWY control vaccine. Trial participants were enrolled by age into 18-55, 56-69 and 70-plus year subgroups, with approximately 160, 26 and 62 TCR-sequenced participants respectively. The full study reports these points: Participants were mostly white British, with more females than males. The authors suggested clonal diversity may have been underestimated. Because no samples from the day 14 peak response were available, repertoires could be characterized only after the peak T cell response. Reportedly, close to half of the unique spike-specific TCRs recognized epitopes lying outside the regions that are mutated in the B.1.351 and B.1.1.7 variants. Only 5 to 7 AZD1222 recipients were SARS-CoV-2 seropositive at baseline, limiting conclusions about previously exposed vaccinees. In the small 56-69-year group, the increase in depth fell short of significance, most likely because of low power. The whole spike protein was spanned by vaccine-associated CD4 TCRs, and dominant responses were seen in regions 160-218 and 743-854. After two AZD1222 doses, spike-specific TCR breadth and depth were significantly higher than at day 0 and than in MenACWY recipients.

The CDR3 regions of human TCRbeta chains were analyzed by immunosequencing. In the original analysis: TCRs in the repertoires were matched against a reference library of SARS-CoV-2-specific TCRs that had been generated with the MIRA antigen-specificity platform. Breadth was defined as the fraction of unique TCRs that were SARS-CoV-2-associated. Depth was defined as the fraction of total T cells that were SARS-CoV-2-associated. Using the MIRA data, every spike-specific TCR was mapped to the spike region that the TCR reacted to and assigned to either a CD4 or a CD8 class. Log10-transformed breadth and depth values were compared by one-way ANOVA with Sidak's multiple comparisons tests. Drawn from immuneACCESS, this table holds only the in-frame rearrangements with V and J called that TCRdb kept. Clones are partly lost; checked studies trace under half to an unresolved V gene and leave the rest unexplained. V, J and clone size were drawn from that table, and D and trimming were deduced from the DNA. The sample records 150,000 or so clones, 91% of which are singletons. Clones ranked in the top ten supply about 4% of the sample.

Remarks on this clone: There is no known antigen for this receptor. Base qualities were left out, and no much larger clone turns up one base away.

The CDR3 spans 15 residues, from the cysteine through the phenylalanine. Left in the record is the CDR3 DNA by itself, 45 bases read in frame from the first base. The germline V gene gives CDR1 as SGHAT and CDR2 as FQNNGV. V lost 6 bases and J lost 0 bases; the stretch between them is 12 bases long. The intended sense of this specimen's time point label: about 28 days (+/-7) after the second vaccine dose. Because spike-specific TCR depth and breadth did not differ between the two schedules, AZD1222 recipients who got a second dose at roughly 4 weeks were pooled with those who got a second dose at roughly 12 weeks. Samples from vaccinated people were obtained from the UK trials COV001 and COV002, which included a single-blind randomized controlled phase 2/3 trial of AZD1222 (ChAdOx1 nCoV-19) in healthy adults. For TCRbeta chain sequencing, PBMC samples from trial participants were taken at day 0 and at day 28 after the second dose.

The sequence links TRBV11-2 to TRBJ2-1, with the D gene tentatively TRBD1 or TRBD2, based on 5 matching bases in each. This material consisted of peripheral blood, taken 28 days after the second AZD1222 dose. The clonotype originates from an adult who received the AZD1222 COVID-19 vaccine. The DNA reads as follows: TGTGCCAGCAGTAGGGACGCCAGCTCCTACAATGAGCAGTTCTTC. It translates to CASSRDASSYNEQFF. With the portions outside the CDR3 filled from the reference TRBV11-2 and TRBJ2-1 genes, the complete variable region becomes EAGVAQSPRYKIIEKRQSVAFWCNPISGHATLYWYQQILGQGPKLLIQFQNNGVVDDSQLPKDRFSAERLKGVDSTLKIQPAKLEDSAVYLCASSRDASSYNEQFFGPGTRLTVL.